This TCR beta chain originates from a study of technical replicates of blood from a few donors. Using immunoSEQ multiplex PCR, the repertoire was profiled, and TCRdb retains in-frame clones only, with some absent. The sample contains 95,000 to 100,000 clones, 96% of which appear only once. The CDR3 contains 17 residues. The trim removed 0 bases at V and 5 bases at J, leaving 10 bases unmatched. Per the germline V gene, CDR1 is SGHVS and CDR2 is FQNEAQ. The sample holds one count of this clone. The V call is TRBV7-8, the J call TRBJ1-2; TRBD1 matches at 9 bases. Sequencing was performed on T cells isolated from PBMCs. The source is a human donor in good health. The CDR3 DNA reads TGTGCCAGCAGCTTAGCACCCAGTGGGGGGACAGGGTATGGCTACACCTTC. Its protein is CASSLAPSGGTGYGYTF.